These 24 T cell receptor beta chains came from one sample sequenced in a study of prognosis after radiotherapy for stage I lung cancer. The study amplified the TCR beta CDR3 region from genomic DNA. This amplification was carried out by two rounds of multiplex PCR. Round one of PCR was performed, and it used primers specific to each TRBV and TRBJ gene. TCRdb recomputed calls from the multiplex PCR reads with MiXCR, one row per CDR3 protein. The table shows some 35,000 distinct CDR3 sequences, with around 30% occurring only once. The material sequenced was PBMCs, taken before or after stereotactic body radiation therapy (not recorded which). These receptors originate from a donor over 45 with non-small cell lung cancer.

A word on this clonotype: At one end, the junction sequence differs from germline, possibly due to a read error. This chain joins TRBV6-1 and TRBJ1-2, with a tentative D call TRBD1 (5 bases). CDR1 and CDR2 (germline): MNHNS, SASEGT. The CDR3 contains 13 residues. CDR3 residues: CASRWTGDYCYTF. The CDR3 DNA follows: TGTGCCAGCAGGTGGACTGGGGACTATTGCTACACCTTC.

CDR3 DNA: TGCAGTGCTAGAAGTGGGGCATATGGCTACACCTTC. Its protein product is CSARSGAYGYTF. The V gene is TRBV20-1, the J gene TRBJ1-2; TRBD1 is a possible D gene (5 bases). CDR1 is DFQATT, CDR2 SNEGSKA, per germline (reference sequence). The CDR3 is 12 amino acids. V was shortened by 2 bases and J by 5 bases, with 9 bases between the two germline ends.

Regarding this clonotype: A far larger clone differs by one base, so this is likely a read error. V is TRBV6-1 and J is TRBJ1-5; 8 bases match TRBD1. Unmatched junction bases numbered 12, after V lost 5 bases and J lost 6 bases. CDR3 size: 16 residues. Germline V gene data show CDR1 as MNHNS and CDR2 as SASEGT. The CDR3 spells CASSCTPTGVVQPQHF. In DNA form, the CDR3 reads TGTGCCAGCAGTTGCACACCGACAGGGGTCGTTCAGCCCCAGCATTTT.

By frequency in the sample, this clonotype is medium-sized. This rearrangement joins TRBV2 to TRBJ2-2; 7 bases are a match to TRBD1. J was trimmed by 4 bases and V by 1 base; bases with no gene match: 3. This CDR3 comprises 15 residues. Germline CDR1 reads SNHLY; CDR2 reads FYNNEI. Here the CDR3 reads CASSEGNRGTGELFF. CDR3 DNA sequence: TGTGCCAGCAGTGAAGGGAACAGGGGCACCGGGGAGCTGTTTTTT.

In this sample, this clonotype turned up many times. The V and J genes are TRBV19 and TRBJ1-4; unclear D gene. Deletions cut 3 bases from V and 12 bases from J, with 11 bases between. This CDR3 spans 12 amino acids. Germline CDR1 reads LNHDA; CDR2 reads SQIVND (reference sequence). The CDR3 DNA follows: TGTGCCAGTAGTATGGGAAGGGCGCAACTGTTTTTT. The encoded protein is CASSMGRAQLFF.

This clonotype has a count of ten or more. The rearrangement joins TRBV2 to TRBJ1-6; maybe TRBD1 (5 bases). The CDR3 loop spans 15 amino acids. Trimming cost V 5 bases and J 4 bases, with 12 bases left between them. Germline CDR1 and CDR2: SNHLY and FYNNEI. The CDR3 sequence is CASSSQGTYNSPLHF. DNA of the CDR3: TGTGCCAGCAGTTCCCAAGGGACTTATAATTCACCCCTCCACTTT.

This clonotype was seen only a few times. In DNA form, the CDR3 reads TGTGCCAGCAGCGCAGGGTTATCCTACGAGCAGTACTTC. Amino acids: CASSAGLSYEQYF. V and J are TRBV11-3 and TRBJ2-7; a weak D match, TRBD1 (5 bases). CDR3 length: 13 amino acids. Trimming cost V 5 bases and J 1 base, with 9 bases left between them. CDR1 SGHNT and CDR2 YENEEA come from the germline V gene. Full variable domain (rest looked up from reference TRBV11-3 and TRBJ2-7): EAGVVQSPRYKIIEKKQPVAFWCNPISGHNTLYWYLQNLGQGPELLIRYENEEAVDDSQLPKDRFSAERLKGVDSTLKIQPAELGDSAVYLCASSAGLSYEQYFGPGTRLTVT.

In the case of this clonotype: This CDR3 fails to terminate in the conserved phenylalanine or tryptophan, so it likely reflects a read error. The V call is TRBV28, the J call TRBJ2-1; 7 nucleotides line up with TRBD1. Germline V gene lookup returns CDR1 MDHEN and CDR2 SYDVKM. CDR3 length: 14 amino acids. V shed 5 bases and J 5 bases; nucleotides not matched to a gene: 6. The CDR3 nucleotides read TGTGCCAGCAGTCTAGACAGGGACCACAATGAGCAGTTCCTC. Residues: CASSLDRDHNEQFL.

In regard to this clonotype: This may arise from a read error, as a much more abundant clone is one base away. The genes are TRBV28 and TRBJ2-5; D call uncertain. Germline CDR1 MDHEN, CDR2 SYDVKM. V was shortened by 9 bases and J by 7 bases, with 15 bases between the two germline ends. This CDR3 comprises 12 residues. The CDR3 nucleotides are TGTGCCAGACTGACGAGGATGGGGACCCAGTACTTC. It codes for CARLTRMGTQYF.

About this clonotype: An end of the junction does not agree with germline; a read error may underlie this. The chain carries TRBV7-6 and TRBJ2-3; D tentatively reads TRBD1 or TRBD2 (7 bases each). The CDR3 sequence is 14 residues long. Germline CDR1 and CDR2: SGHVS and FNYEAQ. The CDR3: CASSLIPGGDMQYF. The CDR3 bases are TGTGCCAGCAGCTTAATACCAGGGGGGGATATGCAGTATTTC.

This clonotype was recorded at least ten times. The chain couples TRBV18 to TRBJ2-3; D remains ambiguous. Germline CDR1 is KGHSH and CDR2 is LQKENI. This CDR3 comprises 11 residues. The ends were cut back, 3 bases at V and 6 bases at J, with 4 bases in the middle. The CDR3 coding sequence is TGTGCCAGCTCACCCGGGGATACGCAGTATTTT. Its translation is CASSPGDTQYF.

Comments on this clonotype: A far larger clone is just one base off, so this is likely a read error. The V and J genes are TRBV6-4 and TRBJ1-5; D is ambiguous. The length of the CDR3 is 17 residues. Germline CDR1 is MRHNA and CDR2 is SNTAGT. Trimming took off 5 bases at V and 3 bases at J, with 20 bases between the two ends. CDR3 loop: CASSYGIGQPPNQPQHF. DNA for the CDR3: TGTGCCAGCAGTTACGGCATTGGGCAGCCTCCCAATCAGCCCCAGCATTTT.

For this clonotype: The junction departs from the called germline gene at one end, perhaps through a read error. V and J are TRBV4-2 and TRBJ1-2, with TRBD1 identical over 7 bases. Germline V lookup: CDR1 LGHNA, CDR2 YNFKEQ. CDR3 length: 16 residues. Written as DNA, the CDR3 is TGTGCCAGCAGCCACGTTACAGGGGTAAAGGACTATGGCTACGCCTTC. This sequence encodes CASSHVTGVKDYGYAF.

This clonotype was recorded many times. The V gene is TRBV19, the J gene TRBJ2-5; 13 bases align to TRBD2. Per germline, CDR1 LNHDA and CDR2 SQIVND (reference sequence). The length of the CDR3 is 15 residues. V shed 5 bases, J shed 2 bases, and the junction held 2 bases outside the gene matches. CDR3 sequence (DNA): TGTGCCAGTAGTCTGACTAGCGGGGGGCAAGAGACCCAGTACTTC. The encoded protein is CASSLTSGGQETQYF.

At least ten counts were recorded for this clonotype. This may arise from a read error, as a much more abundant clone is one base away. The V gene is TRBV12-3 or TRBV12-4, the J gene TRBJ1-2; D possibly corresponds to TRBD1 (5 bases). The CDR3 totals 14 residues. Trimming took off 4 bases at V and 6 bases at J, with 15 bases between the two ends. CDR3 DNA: TGTGCCAGCAGTTCTCGACCCCAAGGGGATGGCTACACCTTC. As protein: CASSSRPQGDGYTF.

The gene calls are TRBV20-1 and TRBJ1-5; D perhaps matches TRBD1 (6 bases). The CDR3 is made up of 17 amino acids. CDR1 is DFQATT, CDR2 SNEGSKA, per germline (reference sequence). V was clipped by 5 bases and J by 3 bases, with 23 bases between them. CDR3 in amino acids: CSAERGGALGSNQPQHF. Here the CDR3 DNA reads TGCAGTGCTGAACGTGGGGGGGCATTGGGTTCCAATCAGCCCCAGCATTTT.

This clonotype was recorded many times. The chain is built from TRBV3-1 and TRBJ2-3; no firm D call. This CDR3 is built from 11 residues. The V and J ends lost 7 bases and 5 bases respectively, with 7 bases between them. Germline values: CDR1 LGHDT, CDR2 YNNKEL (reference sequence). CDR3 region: CASTSVDTQYF. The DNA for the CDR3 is TGTGCCAGCACCTCGGTAGATACGCAGTATTTT.

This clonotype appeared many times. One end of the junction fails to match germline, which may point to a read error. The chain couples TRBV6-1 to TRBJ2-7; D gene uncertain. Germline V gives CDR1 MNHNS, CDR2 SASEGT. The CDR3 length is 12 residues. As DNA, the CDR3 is TGTGCCAGCAGCGAAGGAATCTACGAGCAGTACTTC. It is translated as CASSEGIYEQYF.

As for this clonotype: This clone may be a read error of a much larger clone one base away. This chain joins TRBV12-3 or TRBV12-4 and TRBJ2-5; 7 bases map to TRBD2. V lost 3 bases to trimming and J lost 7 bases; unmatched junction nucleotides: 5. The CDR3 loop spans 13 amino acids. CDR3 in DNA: TGTGCCAGCAGTTTGGGGGGGTCAGGGACCCAGTACTTC. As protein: CASSLGGSGTQYF.

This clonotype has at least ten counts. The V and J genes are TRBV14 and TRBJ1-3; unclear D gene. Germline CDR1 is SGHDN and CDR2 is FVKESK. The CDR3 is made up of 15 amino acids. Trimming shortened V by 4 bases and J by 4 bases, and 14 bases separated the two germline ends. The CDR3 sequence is CASSPDAYRGNTIYF. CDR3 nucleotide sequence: TGTGCCAGCAGCCCCGACGCGTACAGAGGAAACACCATATATTTT.

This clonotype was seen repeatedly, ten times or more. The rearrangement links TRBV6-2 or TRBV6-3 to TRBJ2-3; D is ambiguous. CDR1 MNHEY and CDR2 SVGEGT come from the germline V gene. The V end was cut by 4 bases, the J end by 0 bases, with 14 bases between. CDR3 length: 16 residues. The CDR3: CASSWSLTSSTDTQYF. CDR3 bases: TGTGCCAGCAGTTGGTCCTTGACTTCTAGCACAGATACGCAGTATTTT.

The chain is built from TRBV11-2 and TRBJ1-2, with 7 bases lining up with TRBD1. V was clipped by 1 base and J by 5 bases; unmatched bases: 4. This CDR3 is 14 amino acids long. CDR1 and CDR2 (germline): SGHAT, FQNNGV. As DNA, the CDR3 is TGTGCCAGCAGCTTAGTCGGGACAGTTTATGGCTACACCTTC. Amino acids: CASSLVGTVYGYTF.

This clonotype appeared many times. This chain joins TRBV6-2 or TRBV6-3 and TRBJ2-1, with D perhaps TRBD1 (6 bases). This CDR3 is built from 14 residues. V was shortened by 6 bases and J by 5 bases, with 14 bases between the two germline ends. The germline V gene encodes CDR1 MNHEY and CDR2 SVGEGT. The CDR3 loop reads CASSLQGLDNEQFF. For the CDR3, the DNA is TGTGCCAGCAGCCTACAGGGTTTAGACAATGAGCAGTTCTTC.

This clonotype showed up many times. For the CDR3, the DNA is TGTGCCAGCACCCCTGACCCGACAGGGTCCTACGAGCAGTACTTC. Translating gives CASTPDPTGSYEQYF. This chain joins TRBV6-1 and TRBJ2-7; 7 positions agree with TRBD1. The CDR3 loop spans 15 amino acids. The J segment lost 1 base and the V segment lost 7 bases, leaving 10 bases of the junction unmatched. CDR1 is MNHNS, CDR2 SASEGT, per germline.